The 32 T cell receptor beta chains below were found in one sample sequenced in a study of blood T cells in healthy people across ages. A second PCR of roughly 7 to 11 cycles used a sample-barcoded 5' primer and a J-beta primer mix. From the 5' RACE reads, TCRdb called clonotypes with MiXCR, one entry per CDR3 protein. This sample yields 550,000 to 750,000 distinct CDR3 sequences, of which under 25% are seen a single time; roughly 3.4% belongs to the top ten. Material for sequencing was blood. The receptors stem from a man between 65 and 85 years old in good health.

This clonotype was seen once. This rearrangement joins TRBV4-2 to TRBJ2-5, with 12 nucleotides matching TRBD2. The J call may be wrong; the DNA end is better matched by TRBJ2-7. Germline V gives CDR1 LGHNA, CDR2 YNFKEQ. The CDR3 is made up of 17 amino acids. DNA of the CDR3: TGTGCCAGCAGCCAACTTACTAGCGGGAGGTTATCCTACGAGCAGTACTTC. It specifies CASSQLTSGRLSYEQYF.

This chain uses TRBV7-9 with TRBJ1-4; D unresolved. This CDR3 has 14 residues. Germline V gene sequence: CDR1 SEHNR, CDR2 FQNEAQ (reference sequence). V lost 2 bases and J 6 bases, leaving 10 bases between the germline ends. In DNA, the CDR3 is TGTGCCAGCAGCTTATTGTCTACGGATGAAAAACTGTTTTTT. Amino acid sequence: CASSLLSTDEKLFF.

Only a few counts were recorded for this clonotype. The V gene is TRBV20-1, the J gene TRBJ2-5; D remains unclear. The last part of the DNA fits TRBJ2-1 better; the J call may be wrong. The CDR3 has 13 amino acids. Germline CDR1 DFQATT, CDR2 SNEGSKA (reference sequence). DNA for the CDR3: TGCAGTGCTAGTCGGTCTCGAAACAATGAGCAGTTCTTC. Its translation is CSASRSRNNEQFF.

The CDR3 here is CSVGATGIYEQYF. DNA for the CDR3: TGCAGCGTTGGGGCCACAGGTATCTACGAGCAGTACTTC. The V call is TRBV29-1, the J call TRBJ2-7, with TRBD1 as a possible D gene (5 bases). The germline gives CDR1 SQVTM, CDR2 ANQGSEA. V was clipped by 4 bases and J by 3 bases, with 13 bases between them. The length of the CDR3 is 13 residues.

The chain joins TRBV6-5 to TRBJ1-4; D gene uncertain. The CDR3 spans 15 residues. Germline-derived CDR1 and CDR2 are MNHEY and SVGAGI. V lost 2 bases and J 6 bases, leaving 13 bases between the germline ends. CDR3 nucleotides: TGTGCCAGCAGTTACAACTCACTAAGCCATGAAAAACTGTTTTTT. Protein sequence: CASSYNSLSHEKLFF.

This clonotype has more than one count but fewer than ten. The chain employs TRBV4-3 and TRBJ1-5; perhaps TRBD1 as D (6 bases). Germline CDR1 and CDR2: LGHNA and YSLEER. The CDR3 length is 14 residues. The V and J ends lost 2 bases and 6 bases respectively, with 11 bases between them. The CDR3 coding sequence is TGCGCCAGCAGCCAAACGACAGGCAGTCAGCCCCAGCATTTT. Amino acids: CASSQTTGSQPQHF.

The rearrangement links TRBV3-1 to TRBJ2-5, with 8 bases lining up with TRBD1. Gene TRBJ2-7 matches the end of the DNA better, so the J call may be wrong. CDR1 and CDR2 from the germline V gene are LGHDT and YNNKEL (reference sequence). CDR3 size: 17 residues. The CDR3 protein is CASSQEGDRLSLDEQYV. CDR3 DNA: TGTGCCAGCAGCCAAGAAGGGGACAGGCTAAGTCTGGACGAGCAGTACGTC.

V gene TRBV6-6 combines with J gene TRBJ2-5, with TRBD1 identical over 9 bases. The DNA end lines up better with TRBJ2-1; the J call may be wrong. Germline V gene sequence: CDR1 MNHNY, CDR2 SVGAGI (reference sequence). This CDR3 has 15 amino acids. CDR3 in DNA: TGTGCCAGCACCCAAAGGGGACAGGGCGGCAATGAGCAGTTCTTC. Encoded protein: CASTQRGQGGNEQFF.

The chain couples TRBV6-5 to TRBJ2-5; 7 nucleotides match TRBD2. CDR1 and CDR2 from the germline V gene are MNHEY and SVGAGI. The length of the CDR3 is 15 residues. J was trimmed by 4 bases and V by 6 bases; bases with no gene match: 11. The DNA for the CDR3 is TGTGCCAGCAGCTCCCTGGGAGGGGCATCAGAGACCCAGTACTTC. This codes for CASSSLGGASETQYF.

This clonotype was seen repeatedly, ten times or more. CDR3 in amino acids: CASSQAVAGRYEQYF. The CDR3 DNA follows: TGTGCCAGCAGCCAAGCCGTAGCGGGAAGATACGAGCAGTACTTC. This chain links TRBV14 with TRBJ2-7, with 8 bases aligning to TRBD2. CDR3 length: 15 amino acids. Germline CDR1 SGHDN, CDR2 FVKESK. Trimming cost V 1 base and J 4 bases; bases outside gene matches: 6.

This clonotype has a count of ten or more. The V gene is TRBV20-1, the J gene TRBJ2-5, with no clear D. The CDR3 has 12 amino acids. The ends were cut back, 3 bases at V and 9 bases at J, with 14 bases in the middle. Per germline, CDR1 DFQATT and CDR2 SNEGSKA (reference sequence). The CDR3, as DNA: TGCAGTGCTAGGGAAGAGTATGCGGCCCAGTACTTC. It codes for CSAREEYAAQYF.

This clonotype has just a few counts. The chain has TRBV7-8 and TRBJ2-1, with 7 positions matching TRBD2. Germline trimming cut 2 bases from V and 6 bases from J; bases unmatched to any gene: 10. CDR1 is SGHVS and CDR2 is FQNEAQ in the germline V gene. The CDR3 is 16 amino acids. The CDR3 loop reads CASSLYLAADGNEQFF. DNA of the CDR3: TGTGCCAGCAGCTTATACCTAGCGGCAGACGGCAATGAGCAGTTCTTC.

The chain links TRBV6-5 to TRBJ1-1; D is ambiguous. V gave up 0 bases and J gave up 1 base, with 6 bases separating them. This CDR3 is 14 amino acids long. Germline V gives CDR1 MNHEY, CDR2 SVGAGI. The CDR3 is CASSYSLGNTEAFF. In DNA form, the CDR3 reads TGTGCCAGCAGTTACTCCCTTGGGAACACTGAAGCTTTCTTT.

The rearrangement uses TRBV5-1 and TRBJ2-5; possibly TRBD2 for D (6 bases). The CDR3 extends over 17 amino acids. From germline, CDR1 is SGHRS and CDR2 YFSETQ. Trimming pared 6 bases from V and 5 bases from J, leaving 26 bases between. The CDR3 sequence: CASKLGLFRGKRETQYF. CDR3 DNA sequence: TGCGCCAGCAAGCTTGGACTATTCCGGGGTAAACGGGAGACCCAGTACTTC.

This clonotype was detected only a few times. V gene TRBV5-4 combines with J gene TRBJ2-2; 8 bases are a match to TRBD1. CDR3 size: 15 residues. CDR1 and CDR2 (germline): SGHNT, YYREEE (reference sequence). J gave up 3 bases and V 4 bases, and 5 bases lay outside the gene matches. The CDR3 protein is CASSRQGQDTGELFF. The CDR3 nucleotides read TGTGCCAGCAGCCGACAGGGGCAAGACACCGGGGAGCTGTTTTTT.

This clonotype was seen a handful of times. This chain joins TRBV15 and TRBJ1-4, with TRBD1 identical over 9 bases. CDR3 length equals 17 residues. The V gene's germline CDR1 is LNHNV and CDR2 YYDKDF (reference sequence). V lost 0 bases and J lost 10; bases outside the gene matches: 12. Written as DNA, the CDR3 is TGTGCCACCAGCAGAGATTACGTCCGGGACAGGGTCTCAAAACTGTTTTTT. Its translation: CATSRDYVRDRVSKLFF. The variable domain in full, completed from reference TRBV15 and TRBJ1-4, reads DAMVIQNPRYQVTQFGKPVTLSCSQTLNHNVMYWYQQKSSQAPKLLFHYYDKDFNNEADTPDNFQSRRPNTSFCFLDIRSPGLGDTAMYLCATSRDYVRDRVSKLFFGSGTQLSVL.

This clonotype was counted between two and nine times. This sequence joins TRBV9 and TRBJ2-5; TRBD2 might be the D (6 bases). The J call may not be correct, given that the DNA end is closer to TRBJ2-7. Germline CDR1 SGDLS, CDR2 YYNGEE. This CDR3 has 16 residues. This chain's CDR3 is CASSVDGGTLTYEQYF. The CDR3, as DNA: TGTGCCAGCAGCGTAGACGGCGGGACTCTAACCTACGAGCAGTACTTC.

The chain has TRBV4-3 and TRBJ2-5, with D unresolved. The end of the DNA fits TRBJ2-1 better, so the J call may be wrong. The CDR3 runs 12 residues. Per germline, CDR1 LGHNA and CDR2 YSLEER. The CDR3: CASSQDKHEQFF. CDR3 DNA: TGCGCCAGCAGCCAAGATAAGCATGAGCAGTTCTTC.

The chain combines TRBV7-9 with TRBJ2-7, with 12 bases lining up with TRBD1. J was trimmed by 2 bases and V by 0 bases; bases with no gene match: 2. This CDR3 spans 16 amino acids. CDR1 and CDR2 from the germline V gene are SEHNR and FQNEAQ (reference sequence). CDR3 protein: CASSLAGTGGPYEQYF. The CDR3 DNA reads as TGTGCCAGCAGCTTAGCAGGGACAGGGGGCCCCTACGAGCAGTACTTC. The full variable domain, its missing parts supplied by reference TRBV7-9 and TRBJ2-7, is DTGVSQNPRHKITKRGQNVTFRCDPISEHNRLYWYRQTLGQGPEFLTYFQNEAQLEKSRLLSDRFSAERPKGSFSTLEIQRTEQGDSAMYLCASSLAGTGGPYEQYFGPGTRLTVT.

The J gene is TRBJ2-7, the V gene TRBV14; 8 nucleotides agree with TRBD2. CDR3 length: 18 amino acids. V lost 0 bases and J lost 6; bases outside the gene matches: 16. Germline V gene sequence: CDR1 SGHDN, CDR2 FVKESK. CDR3 DNA: TGTGCCAGCAGCCAAGATAGGGGTTTCCGGGAGGGCCGCGGCGAGCAGTACTTC. Translating it yields CASSQDRGFREGRGEQYF.

The chain combines TRBV6-2 or TRBV6-3 with TRBJ1-4; perhaps TRBD1 as D (6 bases). The CDR3 runs to 16 residues. V gave up 5 bases and J gave up 0 bases, with 13 bases separating them. The germline CDR1 and CDR2 sequences are MNHEY and SVGEGT. Here the CDR3 reads CASSQIDRSTNEKLFF. In DNA, the CDR3 is TGTGCCAGCAGTCAAATCGACAGGTCAACTAATGAAAAACTGTTTTTT.

This clonotype was recorded many times. V usage is TRBV29-1 and J usage is TRBJ1-4, with 9 bases lining up with TRBD1. The CDR3 sequence is 14 residues long. V shed 6 bases, J shed 6 bases, and the junction held 8 bases outside the gene matches. The V gene's germline CDR1 is SQVTM and CDR2 ANQGSEA. In DNA, the CDR3 is TGCAGCGTCTACTTCGGGACAGGGTATGAAAAACTGTTTTTT. Protein: CSVYFGTGYEKLFF.

This clonotype was seen at least ten times. The chain uses TRBV27 and TRBJ1-2; D may be TRBD1 (5 bases). V gave up 6 bases and J gave up 8 bases, with 16 bases separating them. From germline, CDR1 is MNHEY and CDR2 SMNVEV (reference sequence). There are 13 residues in the CDR3. CDR3 residues: CASRTPGSQGYTF. DNA for the CDR3: TGTGCCAGCAGGACCCCAGGGTCACAGGGCTACACCTTC.

This clonotype turned up a few times. As DNA, the CDR3 is TGCAGTGCTAAGACCCCGGGACAGGGCTACAATGAGCAGTTCTTC. It encodes CSAKTPGQGYNEQFF. The chain uses TRBV20-1 and TRBJ2-1; TRBD1 matches 9 bases. CDR1 is DFQATT and CDR2 is SNEGSKA in the germline V gene (reference sequence). CDR3 length equals 15 residues. The junction had 7 bases not matched to a gene; V was cut back by 4 bases and J by 3 bases.

This clonotype was observed a few times. The J gene is TRBJ1-1, the V gene TRBV5-1, with 7 nucleotides matching TRBD1. Germline assignment: CDR1 SGHRS and CDR2 YFSETQ. The J segment lost 1 base and the V segment lost 5 bases, leaving 5 bases of the junction unmatched. The CDR3 runs to 14 residues. CDR3 sequence reads: CASRQGTANTEAFF. CDR3 nucleotide sequence: TGCGCCAGCAGGCAAGGGACAGCGAACACTGAAGCTTTCTTT.

This clonotype showed up many times. The chain carries TRBV20-1 and TRBJ1-3; maybe TRBD1 (5 bases). Germline V gene lookup returns CDR1 DFQATT and CDR2 SNEGSKA (reference sequence). The CDR3 covers 17 residues. Trimming left V 6 bases short and J 0 bases short, with 21 bases between. The CDR3 is CSADGGGSYSSGNTIYF. The CDR3 DNA is TGCAGTGCCGACGGGGGGGGGAGTTATAGCTCTGGAAACACCATATATTTT.

V gene TRBV3-1 combines with J gene TRBJ1-2; perhaps TRBD1 as D (6 bases). The CDR3 covers 13 residues. With 3 bases removed from V and 2 bases from J, the gap between germline ends came to 7 bases. Looked up from germline, CDR1 is LGHDT and CDR2 is YNNKEL (reference sequence). The CDR3 nucleotides are TGTGCCAGCAGCCACGGGACAAACTATGGCTACACCTTC. It yields the protein CASSHGTNYGYTF.

This clonotype was picked up a small number of times. The J gene is TRBJ1-2, the V gene TRBV21-1. TRBV21-1 is a pseudogene segment. There are 16 residues in the CDR3. CDR3 in amino acids: CASSSSTPSANYGYTF. DNA of the CDR3: TGTGCCAGCAGCTCAAGTACCCCGTCAGCTAACTATGGCTACACCTTC.

This rearrangement joins TRBV12-3 or TRBV12-4 to TRBJ2-5; weak D call: TRBD1 (5 bases). The better agreement between TRBJ2-7 and the DNA end casts doubt on the J call. This CDR3 spans 14 amino acids. CDR3: CASSLADMKYEQYF. The CDR3 nucleotides read TGTGCCAGCAGTTTAGCGGACATGAAGTACGAGCAGTACTTC.

On this clonotype itself: At one boundary the junction diverges from the germline segment, which might be a read error. The chain employs TRBV7-2 and TRBJ2-5; perhaps TRBD2 as D (6 bases). CDR3 length: 13 amino acids. Germline assignment: CDR1 SGHTA and CDR2 FQGNSA. The CDR3 DNA is TGTGCCAACAGCTTGGGAGGAGAAGAGACCCAGTACTTC. Translated, it gives CANSLGGEETQYF.

The chain recombines TRBV7-9 with TRBJ2-5; 10 nucleotides align to TRBD2. CDR1 and CDR2 (germline): SEHNR, FQNEAQ (reference sequence). V was pared by 1 base and J by 5 bases, with 7 bases of the junction left unmatched. This CDR3 has 16 amino acids. CDR3 sequence reads: CASSLVGLAEGETQYF. The CDR3 DNA follows: TGTGCCAGCAGCTTAGTTGGACTAGCGGAGGGGGAGACCCAGTACTTC.

This clonotype occurred many times. The V and J genes are TRBV9 and TRBJ2-4; 7 bases line up with TRBD2. The CDR3 covers 13 residues. V shed 7 bases, J shed 5 bases, and the junction held 6 bases outside the gene matches. Germline V CDR1 and CDR2: SGDLS, YYNGEE. The CDR3 sequence: CASGLENQNIQYF. The CDR3 DNA reads TGTGCCAGCGGACTAGAGAATCAAAACATTCAGTACTTC.